Reported below is one TCR beta chain. Its antigen is unidentified. The sample comes from a study of T cell responses to AZD1222 COVID-19 vaccine. CDR3 length equals 14 residues. CDR1 MDHEN and CDR2 SYDVKM come from the germline V gene. Trimming stripped 1 base from V and 6 bases from J, with 12 bases between. Broader study findings: In a largely white British group with more females than males, clonal diversity was possibly underestimated. Two doses of AZD1222 preceded a rise in Spike-specific TCR breadth and depth. Across the whole spike, CD4 TCRs peaked at regions 160-218 and 743-854.

Generated by immunoSEQ multiplex PCR, the TCRdb table keeps only in-frame clones and is missing some. Of about 140,000 clones listed, around 93% are singletons. V is TRBV28 and J is TRBJ1-2, with D tentatively TRBD1 (6 bases). The receptor was derived from an adult in good health. The sequencing here drew on peripheral blood, taken on day 0 of AZD1222 vaccination. Here the CDR3 reads CASSLSGGAHGYTF. CDR3 DNA sequence: TGTGCCAGCAGTTTATCGGGGGGGGCCCATGGCTACACCTTC.